The 23 T cell receptor beta chains reported below all come from one sample, sequenced in a study of graft-versus-host responses after intestinal transplantation. The table came from immunoSEQ multiplex PCR; TCRdb's copy has only in-frame clones and leaves some out. The table lists 37,000 or so clones, about nine tenths of them singletons. Both intraepithelial and lamina propria lymphocytes were released by processing graft tissue. This sample comprised ileum tissue, obtained 200 to 210 days after intestinal transplant. The receptors come from a human patient who received an intestinal transplant, so some T cells may come from the graft donor.

The chain carries TRBV4-2 and TRBJ2-7, with TRBD1 matching over 7 bases. V lost 4 bases and J lost 9; bases outside the gene matches: 12. Germline CDR1 reads LGHNA; CDR2 reads YNFKEQ. The CDR3 is made up of 14 amino acids. The CDR3 DNA is TGTGCCAGCAGCCTTAGAACAGGGGCCAACTTGCAGTACTTC. It specifies CASSLRTGANLQYF.

The chain has TRBV7-9 and TRBJ2-3; D is unclear. The V gene lost 5 bases and the J gene lost 4 bases, with 10 bases spanning the gap. The CDR3 extends over 13 amino acids. Germline CDR1 and CDR2: SEHNR and FQNEAQ (reference sequence). In nucleotides, the CDR3 is TGTGCCAGCAGCCGAGCGTTGTCAGATACGCAGTATTTT. Its translation is CASSRALSDTQYF.

The chain carries TRBV19 and TRBJ2-2; 7 bases align to TRBD2. The CDR3 has 13 amino acids. The germline CDR1 and CDR2 sequences are LNHDA and SQIVND (reference sequence). The trim removed 5 bases at V and 9 bases at J, leaving 6 bases unmatched. CDR3 sequence: CASSPRLAWELFF. The CDR3 nucleotides read TGTGCCAGTAGTCCCAGACTAGCATGGGAGCTGTTTTTT.

The chain joins TRBV5-1 to TRBJ2-5; 8 bases map to TRBD1. CDR3 length: 13 residues. Germline CDR1 is SGHRS and CDR2 is YFSETQ. J gave up 5 bases and V 1 base, and 1 base lay outside the gene matches. Here the CDR3 reads CASSLHRGETQYF. The CDR3 DNA is TGCGCCAGCAGCTTGCACAGGGGGGAGACCCAGTACTTC.

The chain has TRBV5-6 and TRBJ2-7; perhaps TRBD1 as D (6 bases). Trimming shortened V by 0 bases and J by 0 bases, and 10 bases separated the two germline ends. CDR3 length: 15 amino acids. Per germline, CDR1 SGHDT and CDR2 YYEEEE. The CDR3 coding sequence is TGTGCCAGCAGCTTGGGGCAGGGGTTCTCCTACGAGCAGTACTTC. Amino acids: CASSLGQGFSYEQYF.

J is TRBJ2-1 and V is TRBV5-4; D possibly corresponds to TRBD2 (6 bases). The CDR3 spans 15 residues. V was shortened by 1 base and J by 4 bases, with 12 bases between the two germline ends. The germline CDR1 and CDR2 sequences are SGHNT and YYREEE (reference sequence). In DNA, the CDR3 is TGTGCCAGCAGCTTGAGAGGGGACTTTTACAATGAGCAGTTCTTC. Its translation: CASSLRGDFYNEQFF.

This clone was detected once. The rearrangement joins TRBV28 to TRBJ2-1; 8 bases line up with TRBD1. Germline lookup yields CDR1 MDHEN and CDR2 SYDVKM. The CDR3 runs to 12 residues. V lost 6 bases to trimming and J lost 10 bases; unmatched junction nucleotides: 5. The chain's CDR3 is CASSPGTGEQFF. CDR3 sequence (DNA): TGTGCCAGCAGCCCTGGGACAGGCGAGCAGTTCTTC.

The chain joins TRBV5-1 to TRBJ2-5; the D gene is possibly TRBD2 (7 bases). V was pared by 0 bases and J by 9 bases, with 9 bases between. The CDR3 length is 12 residues. The germline V gene has CDR1 SGHRS and CDR2 YFSETQ. CDR3 region: CASSLEGGAQYF. The CDR3 region has the DNA TGCGCCAGCAGCTTGGAGGGGGGGGCCCAGTACTTC.

The chain combines TRBV5-6 with TRBJ1-2, with D hard to call. The CDR3 is 14 residues long. The ends were cut back, 1 base at V and 0 bases at J, with 7 bases in the middle. From germline, CDR1 is SGHDT and CDR2 YYEEEE. Here the CDR3 DNA reads TGTGCCAGCAGCTTGAGGCCACCTAACTATGGCTACACCTTC. It specifies CASSLRPPNYGYTF.

The chain combines TRBV6-5 with TRBJ2-1; TRBD2 matches 9 bases. In germline, CDR1 is MNHEY, CDR2 SVGAGI. The CDR3 is 14 residues long. The junction had 6 bases not matched to a gene; V was cut back by 4 bases and J by 8 bases. Here the CDR3 DNA reads TGTGCCAGCAGTTCCGCCCTAGCGGGACATGAGCAGTTCTTC. It encodes CASSSALAGHEQFF.

The chain uses TRBV28 and TRBJ1-6; D is uncertain. Germline values: CDR1 MDHEN, CDR2 SYDVKM. V was pared by 2 bases and J by 9 bases, with 2 bases between. The CDR3 covers 11 residues. The CDR3 DNA is TGTGCCAGCAGTTTAGCTTCACCCCTCCACTTT. Translation: CASSLASPLHF. The whole variable domain, remainder taken from reference TRBV28 and TRBJ1-6, is DVKVTQSSRYLVKRTGEKVFLECVQDMDHENMFWYRQDPGLGLRLIYFSYDVKMKEKGDIPEGYSVSREKKERFSLILESASTNQTSMYLCASSLASPLHFGNGTRLTVT.

This chain uses TRBV5-1 with TRBJ2-1; TRBD2 matches at 9 bases. Per germline, CDR1 SGHRS and CDR2 YFSETQ. Unmatched junction bases numbered 3, after V lost 0 bases and J lost 8 bases. The CDR3 loop spans 14 amino acids. Written as DNA, the CDR3 is TGCGCCAGCAGCTTGGTAGCGGGGGTAGATGAGCAGTTCTTC. It yields the protein CASSLVAGVDEQFF.

The chain couples TRBV5-1 to TRBJ2-3; 8 positions agree with TRBD2. CDR3 size: 15 residues. Germline trimming cut 6 bases from V and 5 bases from J; bases unmatched to any gene: 11. CDR1 is SGHRS, CDR2 YFSETQ, per germline. Here the CDR3 reads CASKFSGGPEDTQYF. Written as DNA, the CDR3 is TGCGCCAGCAAATTTTCGGGAGGGCCGGAAGATACGCAGTATTTT.

V gene TRBV2 combines with J gene TRBJ2-7; TRBD1 or TRBD2 may be the D gene (5 bases each). CDR1 and CDR2 from the germline V gene are SNHLY and FYNNEI. The V end was cut by 3 bases, the J end by 2 bases, with 8 bases between. The CDR3 length is 13 residues. The DNA for the CDR3 is TGTGCCAGCAGTGAGGGACCCACCTACGAGCAGTACTTC. Encoded protein: CASSEGPTYEQYF. Full variable domain (remainder filled in from reference TRBV2 and TRBJ2-7): EPEVTQTPSHQVTQMGQEVILRCVPISNHLYFYWYRQILGQKVEFLVSFYNNEISEKSEIFDDQFSVERPDGSNFTLKIRSTKLEDSAMYFCASSEGPTYEQYFGPGTRLTVT.

The rearrangement links TRBV5-6 to TRBJ1-4; 7 nucleotides agree with TRBD1. From germline, CDR1 is SGHDT and CDR2 YYEEEE. The V segment lost 3 bases and the J segment 8 bases; nucleotides outside the gene matches: 10. This CDR3 has 15 amino acids. The CDR3 is CASSWGDRVGEKLFF. The CDR3 DNA is TGTGCCAGCAGCTGGGGCGACAGGGTCGGGGAAAAACTGTTTTTT.

The chain combines TRBV5-1 with TRBJ2-2; 7 positions agree with TRBD1. V lost 4 bases, J lost 6 bases, and 18 bases stayed unmatched. CDR1 is SGHRS, CDR2 YFSETQ, per germline. This CDR3 spans 18 amino acids. CDR3 nucleotide sequence: TGCGCCAGCAGCCCCGGTGAGAGGGGGCTAAGTTTCGCCGGGGAGCTGTTTTTT. It is translated as CASSPGERGLSFAGELFF.

This rearrangement joins TRBV7-8 to TRBJ2-3; 14 nucleotides line up with TRBD2. This CDR3 is built from 20 residues. In germline, CDR1 is SGHVS, CDR2 FQNEAQ. V lost 0 bases, J lost 4 bases, and 12 bases stayed unmatched. This CDR3 is CASSLARRLAGGVRADTQYF. Here the CDR3 DNA reads TGTGCCAGCAGCTTAGCGCGGAGACTAGCGGGGGGGGTCAGGGCAGATACGCAGTATTTT.

This clone came up once. The V call is TRBV5-6, the J call TRBJ2-1; D is perhaps TRBD2 (6 bases). The CDR3 covers 17 residues. Per germline, CDR1 SGHDT and CDR2 YYEEEE. V lost 2 bases and J lost 2, with 17 bases in between. CDR3 in DNA: TGTGCCAGCAGCTTCGACCGTAGATCGGGGGCCTACAATGAGCAGTTCTTC. Translated: CASSFDRRSGAYNEQFF.

The chain is built from TRBV28 and TRBJ1-2; D not certain. The CDR3 loop spans 15 amino acids. CDR1 is MDHEN and CDR2 is SYDVKM in the germline V gene. Trimming pared 3 bases from V and 4 bases from J, leaving 15 bases between. The CDR3 spells CASSLGGGVGYGYTF. Here the CDR3 DNA reads TGTGCCAGCAGTTTGGGTGGCGGGGTCGGCTATGGCTACACCTTC.

The rearrangement uses TRBV27 and TRBJ2-7; 10 nucleotides agree with TRBD2. The J segment lost 2 bases and the V segment lost 3 bases, leaving 4 bases of the junction unmatched. Germline V gives CDR1 MNHEY, CDR2 SMNVEV (reference sequence). There are 15 residues in the CDR3. The CDR3 sequence is CASSFGLAATYEQYF. In DNA form, the CDR3 reads TGTGCCAGCAGTTTCGGACTAGCGGCTACCTACGAGCAGTACTTC.

J is TRBJ2-7 and V is TRBV5-6, with D unclear. The V gene lost 0 bases and the J gene lost 6 bases, with 7 bases spanning the gap. CDR1 and CDR2 from the germline V gene are SGHDT and YYEEEE. The CDR3 spans 12 residues. The CDR3 nucleotides are TGTGCCAGCAGCTTGGTGGGTGGCGAGCAGTACTTC. This translates into CASSLVGGEQYF.

In this sample, this clone turned up a few times. The CDR3 coding sequence is TGTGCCATCAGCGCGGGACAGGGGAGGGAGACCCAGTACTTC. Protein: CAISAGQGRETQYF. The V gene is TRBV10-3, the J gene TRBJ2-5; 10 bases align to TRBD1. J gave up 5 bases and V 6 bases, and 6 bases lay outside the gene matches. CDR1 and CDR2 from the germline V gene are ENHRY and SYGVKD. The CDR3 loop spans 14 amino acids.

J is TRBJ2-5 and V is TRBV15; 7 nucleotides agree with TRBD2. The CDR3 spans 17 residues. Trimming cost V 2 bases and J 5 bases; bases outside gene matches: 14. Germline V gene data show CDR1 as LNHNV and CDR2 as YYDKDF (reference sequence). CDR3 in DNA: TGTGCCACCAGCAGATCCTTGGCGGGAGTACTTCAGGAGACCCAGTACTTC. Its translation is CATSRSLAGVLQETQYF.